The rows below give T cell receptor beta chains drawn from one sample of a study of cytomegalovirus exposure and HLA in healthy donors. Sequencing was performed with immunoSEQ multiplex PCR; in TCRdb, only in-frame clones are kept and a portion is missing. The profile covers around 120,000 clones, with around 85% appearing a single time and 1.5% to 2% taken by the ten largest. Input material: PBMCs. These receptor sequences come from a boy between 5 and 17 years old in good health and CMV-seronegative. The CDR3 runs from the conserved cysteine through the conserved F or W. The order of the fields is clone size, J gene, D gene, V gene, CDR3 DNA, CDR3 protein. A D gene is named only where the DNA matches it firmly. Clone sizes are given selectively: once, few, many, or a class where the clone is expanded.

. | TRBJ1-5 | . | TRBV19 | TGTGCCATCCGATCCACCGGGACTGGGAGCAATCAGCCCCAGCATTTT | CAIRSTGTGSNQPQHF
. | TRBJ1-1 | TRBD1 | TRBV5-1 | TGCGCCAGCAGCTTGGCGGGACAGGGGAGATCTTCTGAAGCTTTCTTT | CASSLAGQGRSSEAFF
. | TRBJ1-2 | . | TRBV4-1 | TGCGCCAGCAGCCAAGAGGGCCAGAGTAACTATGGCTACACCTTC | CASSQEGQSNYGYTF
. | TRBJ1-2 | TRBD1 | TRBV5-5 | TGTGCCAGCAGCTTGGATTTCTGGACAGGGTTTGATGGCTACACCTTC | CASSLDFWTGFDGYTF
. | TRBJ2-3 | TRBD2 | TRBV19 | TGTGCCAGTAGTATCAGGCTAGCGGGAGGGAGCACAGATACGCAGTATTTT | CASSIRLAGGSTDTQYF
. | TRBJ1-5 | TRBD1 | TRBV7-2 | TGTGCCAGCAGCTCAGGGACAGGGGGCCATCAGCCCCAGCATTTT | CASSSGTGGHQPQHF
. | TRBJ1-2 | TRBD1 | TRBV5-4 | TGTGCCAGCAGTCGAGGGGGCTTCTATGGCTACACCTTC | CASSRGGFYGYTF
. | TRBJ2-1 | . | TRBV4-2 | TGTGCCAGCAGAGATTCGGGAAATGAGCAGTTCTTC | CASRDSGNEQFF
. | TRBJ2-3 | TRBD2 | TRBV7-3 | TGTGCCAGCAGCCCTTCTCACGGGGGGGCTGGAGATACGCAGTATTTT | CASSPSHGGAGDTQYF
. | TRBJ2-3 | . | TRBV9 | TGTGCCAGCAGCTATAGTCCTAGCACAGATACGCAGTATTTT | CASSYSPSTDTQYF
. | TRBJ1-1 | TRBD1 | TRBV27 | TGTGCCAGCAGTTCAGGACAGGCCCGGAACACTGAAGCTTTCTTT | CASSSGQARNTEAFF
. | TRBJ2-1 | TRBD1 | TRBV9 | TGTGCCAGCAGCAACAACCCCGGACAGGAAACCTACAATGAGCAGTTCTTC | CASSNNPGQETYNEQFF
. | TRBJ2-7 | . | TRBV10-3 | TGTGCCATCAGTGAGTCAGGGGTCGAGCAGTACTTC | CAISESGVEQYF
. | TRBJ2-7 | TRBD2 | TRBV7-2 | TGTGCCAGCAGCCCGACTAGCGTCCTCCTCGAGCAGTACTTC | CASSPTSVLLEQYF
. | TRBJ2-1 | . | TRBV7-7 | TGTGCTAGCAGCTTAGAAGTCAGCGCGAATGAGCAGTTCTTC | CASSLEVSANEQFF
. | TRBJ2-7 | TRBD1 | TRBV6-5 | TGTGCCAGCAAGCTGACAGGGAACCACGAGCAGTACTTC | CASKLTGNHEQYF
. | TRBJ2-7 | . | TRBV2 | TGTGCCAGCACTCTACAGGAACTCGAGCAGTACTTC | CASTLQELEQYF
once | TRBJ2-7 | . | TRBV18 | TGTGCCAGCTCACCACTGGCCCACATCTCCTACGAGCAGTACTTC | CASSPLAHISYEQYF
. | TRBJ1-3 | . | TRBV5-4 | TGTGCCAGCAGCTACGGGACACTAGGCTCTGGAAACACCATATATTTT | CASSYGTLGSGNTIYF
once | TRBJ1-5 | TRBD1 | TRBV29-1 | TGCAGCGCTGGGACAGGGGTGGAGGGCAATCAGCCCCAGCATTTT | CSAGTGVEGNQPQHF
. | TRBJ2-2 | . | TRBV23-1 | TGCGCCAGCAGTCAATCGGATTGGCAGGGCCTATTAAACACCGGGGAGCTGTTTTTT | CASSQSDWQGLLNTGELFF
. | TRBJ2-5 | TRBD1 | TRBV10-3 | TGTGCCATCGCTCCAGGGGGCCGGGAGACCCAGTACTTC | CAIAPGGRETQYF
. | TRBJ1-2 | TRBD1 | TRBV29-1 | TGCAGCGTCACCGGGACAGGGAATGGCTACACCTTC | CSVTGTGNGYTF